This T cell receptor (beta chain) originates from a study of T cell responses to AZD1222 COVID-19 vaccine. Study results and limitations: Spike-specific TCR repertoires showed rising breadth and depth after two AZD1222 doses.

V was cut by 3 bases and J by 6 bases, with 12 bases left in between. Germline lookup yields CDR1 KGHSH and CDR2 LQKENI. The CDR3 has 15 residues. The method was immunoSEQ multiplex PCR; TCRdb's version includes in-frame clones alone and lacks a portion of them. The repertoire holds about 84,000 clones, with nearly 90% as singletons. This clone has just one count. Its antigen is still unknown. This rearrangement joins TRBV18 to TRBJ1-6; the D gene is possibly TRBD1 (5 bases). The clonotype was recovered from an adult in good health. The input for sequencing was peripheral blood, taken on day 0 of AZD1222 vaccination. CDR3 DNA: TGTGCCAGCTCACCCGAGAGGGGACTTAATTCACCCCTCCACTTT. Amino acid sequence: CASSPERGLNSPLHF. The whole variable domain, filled in from reference TRBV18 and TRBJ1-6, reads NAGVMQNPRHLVRRRGQEARLRCSPMKGHSHVYWYRQLPEEGLKFMVYLQKENIIDESGMPKERFSAEFPKEGPSILRIQQVVRGDSAAYFCASSPERGLNSPLHFGNGTRLTVT.